This section outlines one TCR beta chain sequence together with its context. Its antigen is undetermined. This sample also contains other DNA sequences that code for the same CDR3. This entry belongs to a study of shared clonotypes between healthy human individuals. The CDR3 is made up of 14 amino acids. CDR1 and CDR2 from the germline V gene are GTSNPN and SVGIG (reference sequence). V shed 0 bases and J shed 1 base, with 10 bases lying between them. Here immunoSEQ multiplex PCR was the method, and the copy in TCRdb shows in-frame clones only, minus some. The repertoire has approximately 1.4 million clones, approximately 98% of them found once; the top ten carry about 0.42%. Study-wide points: Larger estimated richness was generally recorded for naive subsets relative to memory subsets.

The sequenced sample consisted of naive CD4+ T cells sorted from blood. Subset noted: CD45RA+ positively selected. The V gene is TRBV30, the J gene TRBJ2-7; no reliable D call. The sequence came from a man aged 25-45 years in good health. CDR3 nucleotide sequence: TGTGCCTGGAGTGTTGGAAGGCGGTCCTACGAGCAGTACTTC. Its protein is CAWSVGRRSYEQYF.